Listed below are T cell receptor beta chains from one sample, sequenced in a study of cytomegalovirus exposure and HLA in healthy donors. Sequenced by immunoSEQ multiplex PCR; TCRdb stores in-frame clones only, minus some. The repertoire holds around 190,000 clones, with about 80% as singletons. Sequenced: PBMCs. The receptors here all came from a woman aged 25 to 45 in good health and CMV-seronegative. CDR3s include the opening cysteine and the closing phenylalanine or tryptophan. The D gene is left open where the match is weak. Size values are once, few and many counts, or a class for expanded clones, and some rows have none.

. | . | TRBJ1-5 | TRBV6-5 | CASSPGERTQPQHF | TGTGCCAGCAGTCCAGGGGAACGGACTCAGCCCCAGCATTTT
. | . | TRBJ1-6 | TRBV7-8 | CASSRPVRYGVYSPLHF | TGTGCCAGCAGCCGCCCCGTTAGGTACGGGGTGTATTCACCCCTCCACTTT
TRBD1 | . | TRBJ1-2 | TRBV9 | CASSESTGGWYGYTF | TGTGCCAGCAGCGAGTCGACAGGGGGTTGGTATGGCTACACCTTC
. | . | TRBJ1-1 | TRBV19 | CASSLSLSGTEAFF | TGTGCCAGTAGTCTAAGTCTCTCCGGCACTGAAGCTTTCTTT
TRBD2 | . | TRBJ2-3 | TRBV30 | CAWRGSGPDTQYF | TGTGCCTGGAGGGGTAGCGGGCCAGATACGCAGTATTTT
. | . | TRBJ2-7 | TRBV6-5 | CASSYWGGAAYEQYF | TGTGCCAGCAGTTACTGGGGCGGGGCCGCCTACGAGCAGTACTTC
. | few | TRBJ2-1 | TRBV2 | CAVQGDEQFF | TGTGCCGTACAGGGAGATGAGCAGTTCTTC
. | . | TRBJ1-5 | TRBV2 | CASNRRVYGPQHF | TGTGCCAGCAACAGGAGGGTCTACGGGCCCCAGCATTTT
. | . | TRBJ1-1 | TRBV7-9 | CASSLARRPRGAFF | TGTGCCAGCAGCTTAGCGCGCAGGCCTAGGGGAGCTTTCTTT
TRBD1 | . | TRBJ1-1 | TRBV7-3 | CASSPDRLNTEAFF | TGTGCCAGCAGCCCGGACAGGCTGAACACTGAAGCTTTCTTT
. | . | TRBJ2-1 | TRBV10-3 | CAITNRDCEQFF | TGTGCCATCACTAACCGGGACTGTGAGCAGTTCTTC
. | . | TRBJ2-1 | TRBV4-1 | CASSQPRGGVGKFF | TGCGCCAGCAGCCAACCCAGAGGGGGGGTGGGGAAGTTCTTC
. | . | TRBJ1-1 | TRBV29-1 | CSVDQGMGNTEAFF | TGCAGCGTTGATCAGGGGATGGGAAACACTGAAGCTTTCTTT
TRBD2 | . | TRBJ2-3 | TRBV28 | CASSRTSGIGTDTQYF | TGTGCCAGCAGTCGCACTAGCGGAATAGGCACAGATACGCAGTATTTT
. | . | TRBJ1-1 | TRBV2 | CASSYTVNTEAFF | TGTGCCAGCAGTTATACAGTGAACACTGAAGCTTTCTTT
. | . | TRBJ1-1 | TRBV7-6 | CASSFQVGENPEAFF | TGTGCCAGCAGCTTCCAGGTCGGGGAGAACCCTGAAGCTTTCTTT
. | . | TRBJ2-3 | TRBV2 | CASSEDSSGDTQYF | TGTGCCAGCAGTGAAGACAGTTCTGGGGATACGCAGTATTTT